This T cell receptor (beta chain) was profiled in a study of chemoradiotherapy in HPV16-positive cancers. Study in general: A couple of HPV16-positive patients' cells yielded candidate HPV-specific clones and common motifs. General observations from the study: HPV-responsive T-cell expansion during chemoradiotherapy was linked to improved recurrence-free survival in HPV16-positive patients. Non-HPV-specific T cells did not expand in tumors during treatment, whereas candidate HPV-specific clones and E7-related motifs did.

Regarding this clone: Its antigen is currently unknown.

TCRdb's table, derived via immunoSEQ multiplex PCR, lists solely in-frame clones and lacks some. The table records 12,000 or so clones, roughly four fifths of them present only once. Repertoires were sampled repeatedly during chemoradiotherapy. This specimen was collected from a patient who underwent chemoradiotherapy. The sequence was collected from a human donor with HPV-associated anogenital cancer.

CDR3 protein: CASSQERRGTEAFF. The CDR3 nucleotides read TGCGCCAGCAGCCAAGAGCGGCGGGGCACTGAAGCTTTCTTT. The chain is built from TRBV4-1 and TRBJ1-1; no reliable D call. Trimming removed 0 bases at V and 4 bases at J, with 9 bases between. The CDR3 contains 14 residues. CDR1 is MGHRA and CDR2 is YSYEKL in the germline V gene.